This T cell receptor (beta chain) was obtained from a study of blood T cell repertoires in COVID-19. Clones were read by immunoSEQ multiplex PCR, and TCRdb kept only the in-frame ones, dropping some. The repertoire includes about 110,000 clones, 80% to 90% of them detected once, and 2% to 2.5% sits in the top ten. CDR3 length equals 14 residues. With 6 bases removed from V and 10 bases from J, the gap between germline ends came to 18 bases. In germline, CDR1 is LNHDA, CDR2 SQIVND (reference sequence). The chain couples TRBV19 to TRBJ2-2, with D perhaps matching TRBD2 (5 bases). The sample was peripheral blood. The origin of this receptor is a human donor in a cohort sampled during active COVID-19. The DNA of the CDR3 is TGTGCCAGTAGCCTAACTAGAAATTCCGAGGAGCTGTTTTTT. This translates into CASSLTRNSEELFF.